The rows below give T cell receptor beta chains drawn from one sample of a study of shared clonotypes between healthy human individuals. Repertoires were generated with immunoSEQ multiplex PCR, while TCRdb's copy carries only in-frame clones and drops some. The sample has over a million clones, about 84% seen once; the top ten hold roughly 0.65%. Sequences were obtained from memory CD4+ T cells from PBMCs. These receptors originate from a man aged 18 to 35 in good health. Some clones in this sample may be carry-over from other donors' samples. Each CDR3 is given with its conserved first and last residue. Fields, in order: CDR3 protein, clone size, V gene. Expanded clones are given a class, and other clones once, few, many or no size at all.

cdr3_aa: CASSFTGVREQYF
clone_size: .
v_call: TRBV5-1

cdr3_aa: CASSLVGGEQFF
clone_size: .
v_call: TRBV27

cdr3_aa: CASRVSTVTNTEAFF
clone_size: few
v_call: TRBV5-1

cdr3_aa: CASSSRRVAKNIQYF
clone_size: .
v_call: TRBV6-5

cdr3_aa: CASSEATGTTYEQYF
clone_size: few
v_call: TRBV6-1

cdr3_aa: CASSLNWASGSLPEQFF
clone_size: .
v_call: TRBV28

cdr3_aa: CASSRAGSVSETQYF
clone_size: .
v_call: TRBV7-2

cdr3_aa: CASSPRGGSYEQYF
clone_size: .
v_call: TRBV7-2

cdr3_aa: CASSLAAGGSQHF
clone_size: .
v_call: TRBV7-9

cdr3_aa: CASSVLQGNTEAFF
clone_size: .
v_call: TRBV2

cdr3_aa: CASSLWEKRETQYF
clone_size: .
v_call: TRBV7-8

cdr3_aa: CASSTGRVEGLVGELFF
clone_size: .
v_call: TRBV5-1

cdr3_aa: CASSPPTGVSGNTIYF
clone_size: .
v_call: TRBV18

cdr3_aa: CASQMRGDLQETQYF
clone_size: .
v_call: TRBV5-1

cdr3_aa: CASSWGLFTDTQYF
clone_size: few
v_call: TRBV5-1

cdr3_aa: CASSLQGGYQPQHF
clone_size: .
v_call: TRBV7-9

cdr3_aa: CASSTRTGDTQYF
clone_size: once
v_call: TRBV6-1

cdr3_aa: CAWSFWSAGNTIYF
clone_size: .
v_call: TRBV30

cdr3_aa: CASRSPGNTIYF
clone_size: many
v_call: TRBV28

cdr3_aa: CASSLTGGPDTQYF
clone_size: .
v_call: TRBV7-3

cdr3_aa: CAWNPGLKTGELFF
clone_size: .
v_call: TRBV30

cdr3_aa: CASRPGGSSYNEQFF
clone_size: .
v_call: TRBV28

cdr3_aa: CASSEQLNQPQHF
clone_size: .
v_call: TRBV2

cdr3_aa: CSVGRETQYF
clone_size: .
v_call: TRBV29-1

cdr3_aa: CASSDRANSNQPQHF
clone_size: .
v_call: TRBV6-1

cdr3_aa: CAWSVRRTYRVDNGYTF
clone_size: .
v_call: TRBV30

cdr3_aa: CASSKPGQGSNEQYF
clone_size: few
v_call: TRBV28

cdr3_aa: CASSDNRVGGYTF
clone_size: .
v_call: TRBV6-1

cdr3_aa: CASSSGLAEETQYF
clone_size: few
v_call: TRBV7-3

cdr3_aa: CASSQDRGPAYGYTF
clone_size: .
v_call: TRBV27

cdr3_aa: CASSESPGETQYF
clone_size: .
v_call: TRBV10-1

cdr3_aa: CASSADSPVDNEQFF
clone_size: .
v_call: TRBV5-1

cdr3_aa: CASSLGQGEQETQYF
clone_size: .
v_call: TRBV11-3

cdr3_aa: CASSLEVGSGEQYF
clone_size: .
v_call: TRBV5-5

cdr3_aa: CASSVNRAGGANVLTF
clone_size: .
v_call: TRBV7-3

cdr3_aa: CASSLSGMNTEAFF
clone_size: .
v_call: TRBV5-1

cdr3_aa: CASSVRPGQGVPLHF
clone_size: .
v_call: TRBV9

cdr3_aa: CASTWRSGNTIYF
clone_size: few
v_call: TRBV28

cdr3_aa: CASSPGGGWGDTEAFF
clone_size: .
v_call: TRBV9

cdr3_aa: CASSLWGLALTGELFF
clone_size: .
v_call: TRBV28

cdr3_aa: CASSLRGWGEKLFF
clone_size: .
v_call: TRBV14

cdr3_aa: CASSQSAREGPYEQYF
clone_size: .
v_call: TRBV23-1

cdr3_aa: CASSLGDSGETQYF
clone_size: .
v_call: TRBV7-7

cdr3_aa: CASSLMSGANVLTF
clone_size: .
v_call: TRBV7-3

cdr3_aa: CASTERASGYGYTF
clone_size: .
v_call: TRBV27

cdr3_aa: CASSQHRDEQYF
clone_size: .
v_call: TRBV4-1

cdr3_aa: CASSPFGYGYTF
clone_size: .
v_call: TRBV19

cdr3_aa: CASRGTKYQETQYF
clone_size: .
v_call: TRBV27

cdr3_aa: CASSPGTELRNTIYF
clone_size: once
v_call: TRBV6-1